This T cell receptor beta chain derives from a study of blood T cells in healthy people across ages. Notes on the study in general: PBMC samples, being unsorted, prevented any conclusive comparison of naive and antigen-experienced cells. Long-lived donors had more naive CD4+ cells and higher diversity than aged donors.

Every donor gave roughly 9.2 milliliters of peripheral blood. With 5 bases removed from V and 3 bases from J, the gap between germline ends came to 17 bases. The length of the CDR3 is 14 residues. Germline lookup yields CDR1 DFQATT and CDR2 SNEGSKA (reference sequence). A J-beta primer mix and a sample-barcoded 5' primer were used in a second PCR of about 6 to 12 cycles. Each cDNA molecule received a tag from a template-switch adaptor that had 12 random nucleotides. One entry per CDR3 protein, called by TCRdb with MiXCR from the 5' RACE reads. The repertoire includes just over 800,000 distinct CDR3 sequences, around 62% of them detected once, and about 27% sits in the top ten. On this clonotype itself: What it binds is not known.

The sequence was obtained from a man aged 30 to 45 in good health. Sequencing used blood. The gene calls are TRBV20-1 and TRBJ2-7; weak D call: TRBD1 (7 bases). CDR3 DNA: TGCAGTGCTTCGCAGGGGGGACAGAACTACGAGCAGTACTTC. Translated, it gives CSASQGGQNYEQYF.